This TCR beta chain came from a study of graft-versus-host responses after intestinal transplantation. Study as a whole: Anti-thymocyte globulin served as induction for all recipients, who then took tacrolimus and steroids for two to three years.

As regards this clone: Antigen specificity is unknown.

The method was immunoSEQ multiplex PCR; TCRdb's version includes in-frame clones alone and lacks a portion of them. The sample holds under 55,000 clones, 91% seen once. The CDR3 spans 19 residues. Study results and limitations: The authors found GvH clones in recipient marrow, some appearing first in ileum or blood.

The genes are TRBV12-1 and TRBJ1-5; the table assigns TRBD1, which was not confirmed against the DNA. TRBV12-1 is flagged as a pseudogene. Sequenced material: PBMCs, taken 524 days after transplant. This TCR was sampled from a human patient who received an intestinal transplant, so some T cells may come from the graft donor. CDR3 nucleotide sequence: TGTGCCAGCAGCTTTCCCCCCATAAACAGGGCAGCTAGCAATCAGCCCCAGCATTTT. This encodes CASSFPPINRAASNQPQHF.